The rows below give T cell receptor beta chains drawn from one sample of a study of human T cells and chemical hapten exposure. TCRdb independently ran MiXCR on the RACE reads; one entry per CDR3 protein. The sample yields approximately 370,000 distinct CDR3 sequences, around 5.5% seen once. The sequencing here drew on whole blood, taken in connection with sensitization to the hapten diphenylcyclopropenone (DPC). The source is a woman aged 18 to 35 with alopecia areata. Some clones in this sample may be carry-over from other donors' samples. Both conserved end residues are part of each CDR3. The D gene is left open where the match is weak. For some rows the clone size is stated as once, few or many, or as a class when expanded; others skip it.

V	D	J	size	CDR3	DNA
TRBV13	NA	TRBJ1-5	many	CASSPPGRESNQPQHF	TGTGCCAGCAGCCCCCCCGGCAGGGAAAGCAATCAGCCCCAGCATTTT
TRBV11-2	NA	TRBJ2-3	few	CASSLDQGDTQYF	TGTGCCAGCAGCTTAGATCAAGGAGATACGCAGTATTTT
TRBV29-1	NA	TRBJ2-5	many	CSVDTGSQYF	TGCAGCGTTGACACGGGGTCGCAGTACTTC
TRBV2	NA	TRBJ1-6	many	CASSEALGSVYNSPLHF	TGTGCCAGCAGTGAAGCGCTTGGGTCGGTCTATAATTCACCCCTCCACTTT
TRBV5-1	NA	TRBJ2-5	few	CASSSNGQLSQETQYF	TGCGCCAGCAGCTCGAACGGACAGCTTTCCCAAGAGACCCAGTACTTC
TRBV3-1	NA	TRBJ1-1	NA	CASSQLGATPNTEAFF	TGTGCCAGCAGCCAGCTAGGGGCCACGCCGAACACTGAAGCTTTCTTT
TRBV18	NA	TRBJ1-1	many	CASSPLPEMNTEAFF	TGTGCCAGCTCACCGTTACCGGAGATGAACACTGAAGCTTTCTTT
TRBV27	TRBD1	TRBJ1-1	few	CASSLSLQGAGTEAFF	TGTGCCAGCAGTTTATCCCTGCAGGGGGCAGGAACTGAAGCTTTCTTT
TRBV2	TRBD1	TRBJ1-5	many	CASSYLTGAHQPQHF	TGTGCCAGCAGTTACCTGACAGGGGCACATCAGCCCCAGCATTTT
TRBV27	TRBD1	TRBJ2-2	NA	CASRTDREKYGGELFF	TGTGCCAGCAGGACCGACAGGGAGAAGTACGGCGGGGAGCTGTTTTTT
TRBV5-4	NA	TRBJ2-7	many	CASSLDPGSSYEQYF	TGTGCCAGCAGCTTAGACCCGGGTAGCTCCTACGAGCAGTACTTC
TRBV20-1	TRBD2	TRBJ2-7	many	CSASWTSGADEQYF	TGCAGTGCTAGTTGGACTAGCGGGGCGGACGAGCAGTACTTC
TRBV9	TRBD1	TRBJ2-4	few	CASSVWTGDIQYF	TGTGCCAGCAGCGTTTGGACAGGGGACATTCAGTACTTC
TRBV20-1	NA	TRBJ2-2	NA	CSAPRGAANTGELFF	TGCAGTGCCCCTCGGGGGGCAGCGAACACCGGGGAGCTGTTTTTT
TRBV5-1	TRBD1	TRBJ2-5	NA	CASSRGDSTIQETQYF	TGCGCCAGCAGCCGAGGGGACAGTACTATCCAAGAGACCCAGTACTTC
TRBV7-2	NA	TRBJ2-5	many	CASSLDRGTQYF	TGTGCCAGCAGCTTAGACCGGGGGACCCAGTACTTC
TRBV4-3	NA	TRBJ1-4	NA	CASSQVLYNRPLGKLFF	TGCGCCAGCAGCCAAGTCCTTTACAATCGTCCCCTGGGAAAACTGTTTTTT
TRBV4-2	NA	TRBJ2-1	few	CASSSRQSEQFF	TGTGCCAGCAGCTCCCGACAGTCGGAGCAGTTCTTC